This entry lists 31 T cell receptor beta chains sequenced from one sample in a study of T-cell reconstitution after alpha-beta-depleted transplantation in children. Unique molecular identifiers were incorporated into the prepared TCRbeta library. TCRdb re-derived calls from the PCR reads in MiXCR, one entry per CDR3 protein. This table has about 6,200 distinct CDR3 sequences, roughly 14% appearing once. Specimen: PBMCs, collected before TCRalphabeta/CD19-depleted stem cell transplant. The receptors originated from a boy between 10 and 17 years old with acute lymphoblastic leukemia, due to receive a stem cell transplant.

Remarks on this clonotype: This clone may be a read error of a much larger clone one base away. The V gene is TRBV21-1, the J gene TRBJ2-7; TRBD1 was called by the table and not checked on the DNA. TRBV21-1 is listed as a pseudogene. The CDR3 is 19 amino acids. CDR3 in DNA: TGTGCCAGCCGCATCTGGGACAGGGGGCCGACAATTGCCCTCTACGAGCAGTACTTC. Its protein is CASRIWDRGPTIALYEQYF.

This clonotype was found many times. This chain uses TRBV7-2 with TRBJ2-5; 14 bases fit TRBD2. Germline lookup yields CDR1 SGHTA and CDR2 FQGNSA. The CDR3 has 16 residues. With V trimmed by 5 bases and J by 4 bases, 6 bases remained unmatched. As DNA, the CDR3 is TGTGCCAGCAGCCGAGGACTAGCGGGGGGCCGAGAGACCCAGTACTTC. Protein: CASSRGLAGGRETQYF. Drawing the rest from reference TRBV7-2 and TRBJ2-5, the complete variable domain is GAGVSQSPSNKVTEKGKDVELRCDPISGHTALYWYRQSLGQGLEFLIYFQGNSAPDKSGLPSDRFSAERTGGSVSTLTIQRTQQEDSAVYLCASSRGLAGGRETQYFGPGTRLLVL.

This clonotype is medium-sized (0.01 to 0.1%). This chain uses TRBV28 with TRBJ2-7, with TRBD2 matching over 10 bases. Germline V lookup: CDR1 MDHEN, CDR2 SYDVKM. Trimming cost V 10 bases and J 7 bases; bases outside gene matches: 13. CDR3 size: 14 residues. CDR3 coding DNA: TGTGCCACACAGGGGCTAGCGGGAGTGGGGGAGCAGTACTTC. Amino acid sequence: CATQGLAGVGEQYF. The full variable domain, rest sourced from reference TRBV28 and TRBJ2-7, is DVKVTQSSRYLVKRTGEKVFLECVQDMDHENMFWYRQDPGLGLRLIYFSYDVKMKEKGDIPEGYSVSREKKERFSLILESASTNQTSMYLCATQGLAGVGEQYFGPGTRLTVT.

This clonotype is categorized as medium-sized. The chain links TRBV20-1 to TRBJ1-3; D possibly corresponds to TRBD1 (6 bases). There are 15 residues in the CDR3. Per germline, CDR1 DFQATT and CDR2 SNEGSKA (reference sequence). Trimming left V 4 bases short and J 0 bases short, with 13 bases between. CDR3 nucleotide sequence: TGCAGTGCTACACAGGGAGCTGGCTCTGGAAACACCATATATTTT. Translation gives CSATQGAGSGNTIYF.

This clonotype is deemed medium-sized. This sequence joins TRBV5-6 and TRBJ1-6, with 9 positions matching TRBD1. Germline assignment: CDR1 SGHDT and CDR2 YYEEEE. V was clipped by 3 bases and J by 9 bases; unmatched bases: 10. This CDR3 contains 16 residues. The CDR3 loop reads CASSSLQGAYGSPLHF. The CDR3 DNA reads TGTGCCAGCAGCTCCTTACAGGGGGCCTATGGTTCACCCCTCCACTTT.

The chain couples TRBV5-1 to TRBJ2-3; D gene uncertain. CDR1 and CDR2 (germline): SGHRS, YFSETQ. The CDR3 is 15 amino acids. Trimming took off 4 bases at V and 8 bases at J, with 20 bases between the two ends. This CDR3 reads CASSPETPDWGTQYF. The DNA of the CDR3 is TGCGCCAGCAGCCCCGAAACTCCAGACTGGGGTACGCAGTATTTT.

At least ten counts were recorded for this clonotype. The chain links TRBV6-1 to TRBJ1-5; D call uncertain. This CDR3 has 15 residues. The V end lost 1 base, the J end lost 9 bases, and 16 bases lay between the germline ends. CDR1 is MNHNS and CDR2 is SASEGT in the germline V gene. DNA of the CDR3: TGTGCCAGCAGTGAAGAGGTTGACGCCTTCGGGCCCCAGCATTTT. It codes for CASSEEVDAFGPQHF.

By share, this clonotype ranks as medium-sized. The rearrangement joins TRBV5-6 to TRBJ1-5; D is unresolved. Trimming shortened V by 0 bases and J by 3 bases, and 13 bases separated the two germline ends. CDR3 size: 16 residues. In germline, CDR1 is SGHDT, CDR2 YYEEEE. The CDR3 DNA reads TGTGCCAGCAGCTTGGGGTGGACCGACTTCAATCAGCCCCAGCATTTT. This codes for CASSLGWTDFNQPQHF.

This clonotype is medium-sized within its sample. The chain employs TRBV29-1 and TRBJ2-7; TRBD2 might be the D (6 bases). This CDR3 contains 11 residues. Trimming pared 6 bases from V and 10 bases from J, leaving 16 bases between. CDR1 and CDR2 from the germline V gene are SQVTM and ANQGSEA. The CDR3 sequence is CSVGNRDFQYF. Written as DNA, the CDR3 is TGCAGCGTAGGAAACCGGGACTTTCAGTACTTC.

This clonotype came up many times. The chain recombines TRBV28 with TRBJ2-7; no firm D call. The CDR3 runs 14 residues. Trimming stripped 6 bases from V and 0 bases from J, with 12 bases between. Germline V gene data show CDR1 as MDHEN and CDR2 as SYDVKM. CDR3 bases: TGTGCCAGCAGGTCTCACGGAACCTCCTACGAGCAGTACTTC. It is translated as CASRSHGTSYEQYF.

This clonotype was found many times. CDR3 DNA sequence: TGTGCCAGCTCACCTAAGTGGACAGACCAAGAGACCCAGTACTTC. It translates to CASSPKWTDQETQYF. The chain has TRBV18 and TRBJ2-5; D perhaps matches TRBD1 (6 bases). The CDR3 extends over 15 amino acids. The germline CDR1 and CDR2 sequences are KGHSH and LQKENI. V was cut by 3 bases and J by 0 bases, with 11 bases left in between. The whole variable domain, filled in from reference TRBV18 and TRBJ2-5, reads NAGVMQNPRHLVRRRGQEARLRCSPMKGHSHVYWYRQLPEEGLKFMVYLQKENIIDESGMPKERFSAEFPKEGPSILRIQQVVRGDSAAYFCASSPKWTDQETQYFGPGTRLLVL.

By its share, this clonotype is medium-sized. The CDR3 reads CSASRQSLVFQETQYF. The CDR3 bases are TGCAGTGCTAGTCGGCAGTCACTCGTTTTCCAAGAGACCCAGTACTTC. The J gene is TRBJ2-5, the V gene TRBV20-1; no reliable D call. CDR3 length equals 16 residues. Germline CDR1 is DFQATT and CDR2 is SNEGSKA (reference sequence). Trimming removed 3 bases from V and 1 base from J, with 18 bases in between.

This clonotype is medium-sized by share. The genes are TRBV19 and TRBJ1-1; D unresolved. Trimming removed 6 bases at V and 0 bases at J, with 8 bases between. Germline V lookup: CDR1 LNHDA, CDR2 SQIVND (reference sequence). CDR3 length: 13 residues. The CDR3 reads CASSAFMNTEAFF. The CDR3 region has the DNA TGTGCCAGTAGCGCTTTCATGAACACTGAAGCTTTCTTT.

This clonotype rates as medium-sized (0.01 to 0.1%). The chain has TRBV7-9 and TRBJ1-4; D is perhaps TRBD1 (5 bases). Per germline, CDR1 SEHNR and CDR2 FQNEAQ (reference sequence). Between the trimmed V and J ends, which lost 6 bases and 3 bases, there was a span of 14 bases. This CDR3 is 15 amino acids long. Here the CDR3 reads CASRPTGTPNEKLFF. The CDR3 DNA reads TGTGCCAGCAGACCCACAGGAACCCCTAATGAAAAACTGTTTTTT.

This clonotype is termed medium-sized. The genes are TRBV5-1 and TRBJ2-1; D may be TRBD1 (5 bases). The CDR3 consists of 12 residues. V lost 0 bases and J lost 12, with 10 bases in between. The germline gives CDR1 SGHRS, CDR2 YFSETQ. The CDR3 DNA reads as TGCGCCAGCAGCTTGGGCACAGGAGCGCAGTTCTTC. This codes for CASSLGTGAQFF.

By share of the sample, this clonotype is medium-sized. The chain employs TRBV9 and TRBJ1-5; TRBD1 aligns across 7 bases. Germline V gives CDR1 SGDLS, CDR2 YYNGEE. V gave up 4 bases and J gave up 2 bases; unmatched junction bases: 3. This CDR3 has 14 amino acids. CDR3 DNA: TGTGCCAGCAGCATCACAGGGGGCAATCAGCCCCAGCATTTT. Residues: CASSITGGNQPQHF.

By share, this clonotype ranks as medium-sized. V gene TRBV12-3 or TRBV12-4 combines with J gene TRBJ1-2; no clear D gene. The CDR3 length is 11 residues. V lost 4 bases and J 4 bases, leaving 4 bases between the germline ends. CDR3 bases: TGTGCCAGCAGTTCCCTCTATGGCTACACCTTC. Translation: CASSSLYGYTF.

By sample share, this clonotype is medium-sized. CDR3 in DNA: TGTGCCAGCAGGTTCGAGGATACTGAAGCTTTCTTT. Its protein is CASRFEDTEAFF. This chain uses TRBV2 with TRBJ1-1, with no clear D. The germline V and J ends were trimmed by 6 bases and 5 bases, with 10 bases remaining between them. CDR1 and CDR2 from the germline V gene are SNHLY and FYNNEI. The CDR3 covers 12 residues.

At least ten counts were recorded for this clonotype. The chain combines TRBV11-3 with TRBJ2-7; perhaps TRBD1 as D (5 bases). Germline CDR1 reads SGHNT; CDR2 reads YENEEA. The CDR3 is 14 residues long. V lost 8 bases, J lost 3 bases, and 17 bases lay in between. The CDR3 protein is CASGAAGDIYEQYF. The CDR3 DNA follows: TGTGCCAGCGGGGCCGCCGGAGACATCTACGAGCAGTACTTC.

This clonotype is medium-sized (0.01 to 0.1%) within its sample. Germline and junction disagree at one end, which may indicate a read error. This chain links TRBV27 with TRBJ2-1, with TRBD1 identical over 8 bases. This CDR3 comprises 10 residues. CDR1 and CDR2 (germline): MNHEY, SMNVEV (reference sequence). CDR3 loop: CASSVDRGPF. The DNA for the CDR3 is TGTGCCAGCAGTGTCGACAGGGGACCCTTC.

This chain uses TRBV18 with TRBJ1-4, with no clear D. The V gene lost 2 bases and the J gene lost 11 bases, with 12 bases spanning the gap. This CDR3 is 13 amino acids long. Germline assignment: CDR1 KGHSH and CDR2 LQKENI. The CDR3 spells CASSPGSIDKLFF. In nucleotides, the CDR3 is TGTGCCAGCTCACCAGGGTCTATTGACAAACTGTTTTTT.

This clonotype was detected ten times or more. This rearrangement joins TRBV12-3 or TRBV12-4 to TRBJ2-5, with unresolved D. Trimming pared 2 bases from V and 1 base from J, leaving 8 bases between. The CDR3 covers 14 residues. The CDR3 region is CASSLHGGQETQYF. The CDR3 nucleotides are TGTGCCAGCAGTTTACACGGCGGCCAAGAGACCCAGTACTTC.

This clonotype is labeled as medium-sized (0.01 to 0.1%). The chain links TRBV7-8 to TRBJ2-4; D perhaps matches TRBD1 (6 bases). CDR3 length equals 13 residues. The V gene's germline CDR1 is SGHVS and CDR2 FQNEAQ. V lost 4 bases to trimming and J lost 7 bases, with 11 bases between them. The CDR3 sequence is CASSSDRRNIQYF. DNA for the CDR3: TGTGCCAGCAGCTCCGACAGGAGGAACATTCAGTACTTC. Supplemented by reference TRBV7-8 and TRBJ2-4, the full variable domain reads GAGVSQSPRYKVAKRGQDVALRCDPISGHVSLFWYQQALGQGPEFLTYFQNEAQLDKSGLPSDRFFAERPEGSVSTLKIQRTQQEDSAVYLCASSSDRRNIQYFGAGTRLSVL.

This clonotype appeared a few times. J is TRBJ2-7 and V is TRBV23-1; D may match TRBD1 or TRBD2 (5 bases each). TRBV23-1 belongs to the ORF category, with a function that is uncertain. The CDR3 spans 13 residues. With 4 bases removed from V and 7 bases from J, the gap between germline ends came to 14 bases. DNA for the CDR3: TGCGCCAGCAGTCGGCAGCTGGGGGAGGAGCAGTACTTC. This gives the protein CASSRQLGEEQYF.

The rearrangement links TRBV5-6 to TRBJ2-6, with D possibly called TRBD1 or TRBD2 (5 bases each). The CDR3 has 17 amino acids. V lost 8 bases and J lost 0, with 18 bases in between. Per the germline V gene, CDR1 is SGHDT and CDR2 is YYEEEE. This chain's CDR3 is CARGPGLRSSGANVLTF. The CDR3 bases are TGTGCCAGGGGCCCGGGGCTGCGGAGCTCTGGGGCCAACGTCCTGACTTTC.

This clonotype was detected many times. The chain links TRBV6-5 to TRBJ1-1; D is undetermined. Germline CDR1 reads MNHEY; CDR2 reads SVGAGI. V dropped 2 bases and J dropped 4 bases, with 14 bases sitting between them. The CDR3 has 15 amino acids. Here the CDR3 DNA reads TGTGCCAGCAGTTACCACAGAGCGGGTAGCACTGAAGCTTTCTTT. It is translated as CASSYHRAGSTEAFF.

This clonotype showed up many times. One end of the junction is discordant with germline, which a read error may explain. The rearrangement links TRBV20-1 to TRBJ2-1; 8 nucleotides agree with TRBD2. The CDR3 is 17 residues long. CDR1 and CDR2 (germline): DFQATT, SNEGSKA (reference sequence). The CDR3, as DNA: TGCTGTGCTAGAGATCTGGGGAGCGGGAGCTCCTACAATGAGCAGTTCTTC. Translated: CCARDLGSGSSYNEQFF.

This clonotype has a count of ten or more. This chain joins TRBV5-5 and TRBJ1-6; the D is unclear. This CDR3 is built from 14 residues. Germline CDR1 and CDR2: SGHKS and YYEKEE (reference sequence). The ends were cut back, 2 bases at V and 4 bases at J, with 7 bases in the middle. CDR3 loop: CASSFGSYNSPLHF. In DNA, the CDR3 is TGTGCCAGCAGCTTCGGCAGTTATAATTCACCCCTCCACTTT.

There are many counts of this clonotype. This chain uses TRBV3-1 with TRBJ2-7; TRBD2 matches at 9 bases. Trimming at V came to 4 bases and at J to 5 bases, leaving 15 bases not matched to a gene. The CDR3 is made up of 17 amino acids. Germline assignment: CDR1 LGHDT and CDR2 YNNKEL (reference sequence). CDR3 sequence reads: CASSPGLAGYYYHEQYF. CDR3 nucleotides: TGTGCCAGCAGCCCGGGGCTAGCGGGGTATTATTACCACGAGCAGTACTTC.

This clonotype is deemed medium-sized. The J gene is TRBJ1-4, the V gene TRBV27, with a weak D call TRBD1 (6 bases). The V gene's germline CDR1 is MNHEY and CDR2 SMNVEV (reference sequence). V was clipped by 4 bases and J by 3 bases, with 24 bases between them. There are 19 residues in the CDR3. CDR3 DNA sequence: TGTGCCAGCAGTTCCTCTCCCGACAGGATAGGGGTCCCTAATGAAAAACTGTTTTTT. It is translated as CASSSSPDRIGVPNEKLFF.

By proportion, this clonotype is medium-sized. The CDR3 is CASSSNTPASGGLYF. The DNA of the CDR3 is TGTGCCAGCAGCTCGAATACCCCCGCTAGCGGGGGCCTTTACTTC. The J gene is TRBJ2-7, the V gene TRBV11-2, with 10 bases aligning to TRBD2. Trimming cost V 4 bases and J 13 bases; bases outside gene matches: 16. The CDR3 is 15 residues long. Germline V gene sequence: CDR1 SGHAT, CDR2 FQNNGV.